The rows below give T cell receptor beta chains drawn from one sample of a study of cytomegalovirus exposure and HLA in healthy donors. TCRdb's copy holds only in-frame clones and misses some; the assay was immunoSEQ multiplex PCR. The table has 140,000 to 150,000 clones, about nine tenths seen once; the top ten hold less than 5.5%. Sequencing was performed on PBMCs. Receptor source: a young man in good health and CMV-seropositive. The CDR3 runs from the conserved cysteine through the conserved F or W. The order of the fields is CDR3 DNA, CDR3 protein, V gene, J gene, clone size, D gene. A D gene is named only where the DNA matches it firmly. Clone size is stated in some rows and not others, as once, few, many or a class when expanded.

TGCGCCAGCAGCTTGTCCGGACAGGGTCGTGAGCAGTTCTTC	CASSLSGQGREQFF	TRBV5-1	TRBJ2-1	NA	TRBD1
TGTGCCAGCAGCTCAGGGTCACCCCTCCACTTT	CASSSGSPLHF	TRBV2	TRBJ1-6	NA	NA
TGTGCCAGCAGCCCTAGGGGATCTGTTACTGAAGCTTTCTTT	CASSPRGSVTEAFF	TRBV27	TRBJ1-1	NA	NA
TGTGCCAGCAGTGAATCCCCTCACAGGGCGGGCTACACCTTC	CASSESPHRAGYTF	TRBV25-1	TRBJ1-2	NA	NA
TGTGCCAGCAGCTTAGGGCTAGCGGCTTCTGAAGGCTACACCTTC	CASSLGLAASEGYTF	TRBV7-3	TRBJ1-2	NA	NA
TGTGCCAGCAGCCCCTTAACGGGACAAAGGGCTGAGTACTTC	CASSPLTGQRAEYF	TRBV5-6	TRBJ2-7	NA	NA
TGTGCCAGCAGTCGCGCAGGGCCCGATCAGCCCCAGCATTTT	CASSRAGPDQPQHF	TRBV27	TRBJ1-5	NA	NA
TGTGCCAGCAGCCACGGGACAGGGGGGGATGGCTACACCTTC	CASSHGTGGDGYTF	TRBV5-6	TRBJ1-2	NA	TRBD1
TGTGCCAGCAGCTTAACCCAGGGTGCTCAGCCCCAGCATTTT	CASSLTQGAQPQHF	TRBV11-2	TRBJ1-5	once	NA
TGTGCCAGCAGTGAAGGAGCTGGGGCCAACGTCCTGACTTTC	CASSEGAGANVLTF	TRBV25-1	TRBJ2-6	NA	NA
TGTGCCAGCAGCTTTTACAGGGATGTGAACACTGAAGCTTTCTTT	CASSFYRDVNTEAFF	TRBV7-9	TRBJ1-1	once	NA
TGCAGCGTTAAACCGGGACAGGGGTCAGGAAACACCATATATTTT	CSVKPGQGSGNTIYF	TRBV29-1	TRBJ1-3	NA	TRBD1
TGTGCCAGCAGCCTAGGCCCTCAGGGAAAAGAGACCCAGTACTTC	CASSLGPQGKETQYF	TRBV4-2	TRBJ2-5	NA	NA
TGTGCCACCAGCCGGGACAGGGGTCTCCAGCCCCAGCATTTT	CATSRDRGLQPQHF	TRBV15	TRBJ1-5	NA	TRBD1
TGTGCCGTCCGACAGGGCAACACTGAAGCTTTCTTT	CAVRQGNTEAFF	TRBV10-3	TRBJ1-1	NA	TRBD1
TGTGCCAGCGGGCAGAACTTGAACACTGAAGCTTTCTTT	CASGQNLNTEAFF	TRBV6-5	TRBJ1-1	NA	NA
TGCGCCAGCAGTTGGGACAGGGAGTCTGGCTATGGCTACACCTTC	CASSWDRESGYGYTF	TRBV5-1	TRBJ1-2	NA	TRBD1
TGTGCCAGCAGCTTAGCGGGGGGTCAAGAGACCCAGTACTTC	CASSLAGGQETQYF	TRBV7-3	TRBJ2-5	NA	TRBD2
TGTGCCAGCCTAGAAACCGGGACAGGGAGGGACGAGCAGTACTTC	CASLETGTGRDEQYF	TRBV11-2	TRBJ2-7	NA	TRBD1
TGTGCCAGCAGTGACTCAACTAGCGGGGGGGCAGATACGCAGTATTTT	CASSDSTSGGADTQYF	TRBV6-4	TRBJ2-3	many	TRBD2
TGTGCCAGCAGCTTTAGCGGGAGTGGGGCCGGGGAGCTGTTTTTT	CASSFSGSGAGELFF	TRBV7-9	TRBJ2-2	NA	TRBD2
TGTGCCAGCAGCTTGTATTACAATGAGCAGTTCTTC	CASSLYYNEQFF	TRBV5-6	TRBJ2-1	NA	NA
TGTGCCAGCAGCTTAGCACAAGTCGGGAGGTATCAAGAGACCCAGTACTTC	CASSLAQVGRYQETQYF	TRBV7-9	TRBJ2-5	NA	TRBD2
TGCAGCGTTGGGACAGTCATTAATGAAAAACTGTTTTTT	CSVGTVINEKLFF	TRBV29-1	TRBJ1-4	NA	NA
TGCGCCAGCAGCGATCTTTCGGGGGTTAGGACAGATACGCAGTATTTT	CASSDLSGVRTDTQYF	TRBV5-1	TRBJ2-3	NA	NA
TGTGCCACCAGCGAGACTAGCGGGGGAGTCTACGAGCAGTACTTC	CATSETSGGVYEQYF	TRBV15	TRBJ2-7	once	TRBD2
TGCAGCGCAGGGGACCTCCGGGGACACCGGTACTTC	CSAGDLRGHRYF	TRBV29-1	TRBJ2-5	NA	NA
TGTGCCAGCAGTGAGGCTAGCGGGGGGCCAGATACGCAGTATTTT	CASSEASGGPDTQYF	TRBV6-1	TRBJ2-3	NA	TRBD2
TGTGCCTGGAGTTACCGGGACTACGAGCAGTACTTC	CAWSYRDYEQYF	TRBV30	TRBJ2-7	NA	NA
TGCGCCAGCAGCCTGGGCGGGCCAGATACGCAGTATTTT	CASSLGGPDTQYF	TRBV5-1	TRBJ2-3	NA	NA
TGTGCCAGCAGTAACCCCTTAGGTAACAGGGGGAGGAAGGGTCAGCCCCAGCATTTT	CASSNPLGNRGRKGQPQHF	TRBV28	TRBJ1-5	NA	TRBD1
TGTGCCAGCAGTAGACAGGGAGGAAACACCATATATTTT	CASSRQGGNTIYF	TRBV2	TRBJ1-3	NA	TRBD1
TGTGCCAGCTCACCTCAGGGGTCTAACACTGAAGCTTTCTTT	CASSPQGSNTEAFF	TRBV18	TRBJ1-1	NA	NA
TGCGCCAGCACCATGACAGGGGGATTTTCTGAAGCTTTCTTT	CASTMTGGFSEAFF	TRBV5-1	TRBJ1-1	NA	TRBD1
TGTGCCAGTAGTATAGGGCCGAGCAATCAGCCCCAGCATTTT	CASSIGPSNQPQHF	TRBV19	TRBJ1-5	NA	NA
TGCAGCGCCAGGGAGGTAGTCTCTGGAAACACCATATATTTT	CSAREVVSGNTIYF	TRBV29-1	TRBJ1-3	NA	NA
TGCGCCAGCAGCTCTGTAAACAGCCCTGAAGCTTTCTTT	CASSSVNSPEAFF	TRBV5-1	TRBJ1-1	NA	NA
TGCGCCAGCAGCTTGGACAGTATGGGCAATCAGCCCCAGCATTTT	CASSLDSMGNQPQHF	TRBV5-1	TRBJ1-5	NA	NA
TGCGCCAGCAGCCAAGATTCTATGGGACAGGCATCCTACGAGCAGTACTTC	CASSQDSMGQASYEQYF	TRBV4-1	TRBJ2-7	NA	TRBD1
TGTGCCAGCAGTCCGTCCACAACAGGGCGGACCCGGTATGGCTACACCTTC	CASSPSTTGRTRYGYTF	TRBV7-9	TRBJ1-2	once	NA
TGTGCCAGTAGGCATGAAAACAGGGGCGGAACTGAAGCTTTCTTT	CASRHENRGGTEAFF	TRBV19	TRBJ1-1	NA	TRBD1
TGTGCCAGTAGTACGGGGGGAGACTATGGCTACACCTTC	CASSTGGDYGYTF	TRBV19	TRBJ1-2	NA	NA
TGTGCCAGCAGCTTAAGACAGGGGTCCGGGGAGCTGTTTTTT	CASSLRQGSGELFF	TRBV7-7	TRBJ2-2	NA	TRBD1
TGTGCCAGTAGTCGGTGGACTGAAGCTTTCTTT	CASSRWTEAFF	TRBV19	TRBJ1-1	NA	NA
TGTGCCAGTAGTATAATCCAGGGTACAGAGACCCAGTACTTC	CASSIIQGTETQYF	TRBV19	TRBJ2-5	NA	NA
TGCGCCAGCAGCCGCGGGACAGGGAGCGCGCTTAGTAACTATGGCTACACCTTC	CASSRGTGSALSNYGYTF	TRBV5-1	TRBJ1-2	NA	TRBD1
TGTGCCAGTAGCCACAGGGGACGATATGGCTACACCTTC	CASSHRGRYGYTF	TRBV19	TRBJ1-2	NA	TRBD1